A selection of T cell receptor beta chains follows, all from one sample in a study of blood T cell repertoires in COVID-19. The assay was immunoSEQ multiplex PCR, and TCRdb's table has in-frame clones only and misses some. The sample has around 150,000 clones, approximately 81% seen once; the top ten hold 8.3%. Material for sequencing was peripheral blood. These receptors came from a woman aged 55-69 years with COVID-19, enrolled during active disease. Each CDR3 is given with its conserved first and last residue. The order of the fields is V gene, J gene, CDR3 length, D gene, clone size, CDR3 DNA, CDR3 protein. A D gene is named only where the DNA matches it firmly. Rows may omit the clone size; those that give it use once, few, many or a size class.

v_call: TRBV3-1/TRBV3-2
j_call: TRBJ2-3
cdr3_length: 15
d_call: .
clone_size: .
cdr3_nt: TGTGCCAGCAGCCCGAAACGGGGGATCACAGATACGCAGTATTTT
cdr3_aa: CASSPKRGITDTQYF

v_call: TRBV18
j_call: TRBJ1-3
cdr3_length: 15
d_call: .
clone_size: once
cdr3_nt: TGTGCCAGCTCACCGGAGGGTTCCAGGGCGGACACCATATATTTT
cdr3_aa: CASSPEGSRADTIYF

v_call: TRBV19
j_call: TRBJ2-5
cdr3_length: 15
d_call: .
clone_size: .
cdr3_nt: TGTGCCAGTAGTCATAGCCCAGGGGGGCAAGAGACCCAGTACTTC
cdr3_aa: CASSHSPGGQETQYF

v_call: TRBV7-6
j_call: TRBJ2-2
cdr3_length: 16
d_call: .
clone_size: .
cdr3_nt: TGTGCCAGCAGCTTAGAAATCTCAGGGGTGAGCGGGGAGCTGTTTTTT
cdr3_aa: CASSLEISGVSGELFF

v_call: TRBV11-2
j_call: TRBJ2-1
cdr3_length: 18
d_call: TRBD2
clone_size: .
cdr3_nt: TGTGCCAGCAGCCCTGACCCTTTGACTAGCGGGTTAAGCAATGAGCAGTTCTTC
cdr3_aa: CASSPDPLTSGLSNEQFF

v_call: TRBV18
j_call: TRBJ2-1
cdr3_length: 14
d_call: .
clone_size: few
cdr3_nt: TGTGCCAGCTCACCACTTAGCGGCTACAATGAGCAGTTCTTC
cdr3_aa: CASSPLSGYNEQFF

v_call: TRBV5-1
j_call: TRBJ1-1
cdr3_length: 13
d_call: .
clone_size: .
cdr3_nt: TGCGCCAGCAGCTTTTCACAGAGCACTGAAGCTTTCTTT
cdr3_aa: CASSFSQSTEAFF

v_call: TRBV4-2
j_call: TRBJ1-2
cdr3_length: 15
d_call: TRBD1
clone_size: once
cdr3_nt: TGTGCCAGCAGCCAAGGGACAGGGGGCGACTATGGCTACACCTTC
cdr3_aa: CASSQGTGGDYGYTF

v_call: TRBV3-1/TRBV3-2
j_call: TRBJ1-4
cdr3_length: 14
d_call: .
clone_size: .
cdr3_nt: TGTGCCAGCAGCCTTCGACAGATAAGTGAAAAACTGTTTTTT
cdr3_aa: CASSLRQISEKLFF

v_call: TRBV6-5
j_call: TRBJ1-2
cdr3_length: 16
d_call: .
clone_size: once
cdr3_nt: TGTGCCAGCAGTTACCGGGTTTCGAGGAACCACTATGGCTACACCTTC
cdr3_aa: CASSYRVSRNHYGYTF

v_call: TRBV19
j_call: TRBJ2-1
cdr3_length: 15
d_call: TRBD2
clone_size: .
cdr3_nt: TGTGCCAGTAGTATTGAAAGCGGGGGACACAATGAGCAGTTCTTC
cdr3_aa: CASSIESGGHNEQFF

v_call: TRBV5-1
j_call: TRBJ2-5
cdr3_length: 14
d_call: .
clone_size: .
cdr3_nt: TGCGCCAGCAGGAAAGAGATAATGCAAGAGACCCAGTACTTC
cdr3_aa: CASRKEIMQETQYF

v_call: TRBV29-1
j_call: TRBJ1-5
cdr3_length: 14
d_call: TRBD1
clone_size: .
cdr3_nt: TGCAGCGTACGGGACAGGGGAGGAAATCAGCCCCAGCATTTT
cdr3_aa: CSVRDRGGNQPQHF

v_call: TRBV3-1/TRBV3-2
j_call: TRBJ1-1
cdr3_length: 14
d_call: .
clone_size: .
cdr3_nt: TGTGCCAGCAGCCAAGGGAGAGGGAGGACTGAAGCTTTCTTT
cdr3_aa: CASSQGRGRTEAFF